These 27 T cell receptor beta chains originate from one sample sequenced in a study of cytomegalovirus exposure and HLA in healthy donors. PCR was performed using 60 Vbeta and 13 Jbeta primers. Profiled with immunoSEQ multiplex PCR; TCRdb holds only in-frame clones, not every one. Its table records some 120,000 clones. The sequenced material came from PBMCs. Source of these receptors: a man aged 35 to 55 in good health and CMV-seropositive.

This chain's CDR3 is CASSLGEVPYNEQFF. In DNA form, the CDR3 reads TGTGCCAGCAGCTTGGGCGAGGTTCCCTACAATGAGCAGTTCTTC. This chain connects TRBV5-6 to TRBJ2-1; D uncertain. The CDR3 length is 15 residues. V was shortened by 0 bases and J by 2 bases, with 9 bases between the two germline ends. In germline, CDR1 is SGHDT, CDR2 YYEEEE.

The chain joins TRBV25-1 to TRBJ2-7; D possibly corresponds to TRBD2 (5 bases). The germline V gene encodes CDR1 MGHDK and CDR2 SYGVNS. CDR3 length: 15 residues. The V end lost 3 bases, the J end lost 2 bases, and 14 bases lay between the germline ends. The CDR3 nucleotides are TGTGCCAGCAGTGACCTAGCCGTCAATACCTACGAGCAGTACTTC. Translating it yields CASSDLAVNTYEQYF.

CDR3: CASSARPGTGVAYGYTF. The CDR3 DNA reads TGTGCCAGCAGTGCTAGACCTGGGACAGGGGTTGCCTATGGCTACACCTTC. The chain links TRBV25-1 to TRBJ1-2; TRBD1 agrees at 10 bases. The CDR3 is 17 residues long. V was pared by 4 bases and J by 4 bases, with 12 bases of the junction left unmatched. Per germline, CDR1 MGHDK and CDR2 SYGVNS.

The chain joins TRBV6-4 to TRBJ2-7; tentatively, D is TRBD1 (6 bases). The CDR3 is made up of 14 amino acids. CDR1 and CDR2 (germline): MRHNA, SNTAGT. Trimming pared 7 bases from V and 0 bases from J, leaving 13 bases between. The CDR3 DNA sequence: TGTGCCAGCACCCGAGCAGGGGACTCCTACGAGCAGTACTTC. As protein: CASTRAGDSYEQYF.

The chain carries TRBV5-1 and TRBJ2-4, with D perhaps matching TRBD1 (5 bases). V was trimmed by 7 bases and J by 1 base, leaving 18 bases between them. CDR1 and CDR2 from the germline V gene are SGHRS and YFSETQ. The CDR3 contains 16 residues. Here the CDR3 DNA reads TGCGCCAGCCAAACTGAGGAGTCAGGGGCCAAAAACATTCAGTACTTC. It is translated as CASQTEESGAKNIQYF.

J is TRBJ1-2 and V is TRBV9; the D gene is possibly TRBD1 (6 bases). V gave up 2 bases and J gave up 4 bases, with 21 bases separating them. The CDR3 extends over 17 amino acids. Germline V gene sequence: CDR1 SGDLS, CDR2 YYNGEE. The CDR3: CASSVEGGGATSYGYTF. Written as DNA, the CDR3 is TGTGCCAGCAGCGTCGAAGGAGGGGGGGCTACCTCCTATGGCTACACCTTC.

DNA of the CDR3: TGCGCCAGCAGCTTGCGGGGGGCGGCGGTGCAGTTCTTC. Amino acids: CASSLRGAAVQFF. The chain joins TRBV5-1 to TRBJ2-1; possibly TRBD2 for D (7 bases). Germline CDR1 reads SGHRS; CDR2 reads YFSETQ. The CDR3 totals 13 residues. V lost 1 base to trimming and J lost 12 bases, with 14 bases between them.

This rearrangement joins TRBV6-5 to TRBJ1-2; 9 bases fit TRBD1. The CDR3 totals 14 residues. Trimming removed 6 bases from V and 5 bases from J; junction bases left unmatched: 7. CDR1 is MNHEY and CDR2 is SVGAGI in the germline V gene. CDR3 residues: CASREGQGSYGYTF. CDR3 DNA sequence: TGTGCCAGCAGGGAAGGACAGGGGAGTTATGGCTACACCTTC.

Concerning this clone: Other DNA sequences in this sample translate to the same CDR3. The chain combines TRBV27 with TRBJ2-7; TRBD2 is a possible D gene (6 bases). Trimming pared 5 bases from V and 4 bases from J, leaving 24 bases between. The CDR3 spans 17 residues. Germline assignment: CDR1 MNHEY and CDR2 SMNVEV (reference sequence). This CDR3 is CASSPKPQLGGGYEQYF. The CDR3 DNA follows: TGTGCCAGCAGTCCTAAACCTCAACTTGGGGGAGGTTACGAGCAGTACTTC.

This chain joins TRBV28 and TRBJ2-1, with 11 bases aligning to TRBD2. This CDR3 contains 15 residues. Germline CDR1 is MDHEN and CDR2 is SYDVKM. With 4 bases clipped from V and 6 bases from J, the junction kept 5 bases outside the gene matches. CDR3 coding DNA: TGTGCCAGCAGTTCCGTAGCGGGAGGGGTCAATGAGCAGTTCTTC. Residues: CASSSVAGGVNEQFF.

The rearrangement uses TRBV5-6 and TRBJ2-7; 8 nucleotides agree with TRBD1. With 5 bases clipped from V and 4 bases from J, the junction kept 8 bases outside the gene matches. CDR3 length: 14 residues. Germline-derived CDR1 and CDR2 are SGHDT and YYEEEE. CDR3 sequence: CASRTTGALYEQYF. CDR3 DNA sequence: TGTGCCAGCAGAACGACAGGGGCGCTGTACGAGCAGTACTTC. Drawing the rest from reference TRBV5-6 and TRBJ2-7, the complete variable domain is DAGVTQSPTHLIKTRGQQVTLRCSPKSGHDTVSWYQQALGQGPQFIFQYYEEEERQRGNFPDRFSGHQFPNYSSELNVNALLLGDSALYLCASRTTGALYEQYFGPGTRLTVT.

The chain recombines TRBV28 with TRBJ1-2; 8 nucleotides match TRBD1. This CDR3 spans 14 amino acids. Germline CDR1 MDHEN, CDR2 SYDVKM. V dropped 6 bases and J dropped 4; count of bases not matched to a gene: 7. CDR3 DNA: TGTGCCAGCAGAAACTCAGGGGGCGGCTATGGCTACACCTTC. Protein: CASRNSGGGYGYTF.

The V and J genes are TRBV27 and TRBJ2-5; D unclear. This CDR3 is 13 amino acids long. Germline CDR1 and CDR2: MNHEY and SMNVEV (reference sequence). V was cut by 2 bases and J by 4 bases, with 8 bases left in between. The CDR3 DNA sequence: TGTGCCAGCAGTTTAGAGGTAGGAGAGACCCAGTACTTC. As protein: CASSLEVGETQYF.

The chain uses TRBV2 and TRBJ2-2; 10 nucleotides agree with TRBD2. The CDR3 length is 16 residues. The J segment lost 5 bases and the V segment lost 7 bases, leaving 10 bases of the junction unmatched. Germline lookup yields CDR1 SNHLY and CDR2 FYNNEI. The CDR3 DNA follows: TGTGCCAGCAAAATGGAGGGACTAGCGCAGACCGGGGAGCTGTTTTTT. This encodes CASKMEGLAQTGELFF.

The chain has TRBV6-5 and TRBJ2-7; D ambiguous. Germline CDR1 and CDR2: MNHEY and SVGAGI. Trimming shortened V by 10 bases and J by 4 bases, and 20 bases separated the two germline ends. The CDR3 covers 14 residues. CDR3 loop: CATRKPGSPYEQYF. The CDR3 coding sequence is TGTGCCACCCGAAAGCCAGGAAGCCCTTACGAGCAGTACTTC.

This chain uses TRBV20-1 with TRBJ2-5; maybe TRBD2 (5 bases). V lost 2 bases and J 5 bases, leaving 6 bases between the germline ends. This CDR3 has 11 residues. From germline, CDR1 is DFQATT and CDR2 SNEGSKA (reference sequence). The CDR3 region has the DNA TGCAGTGCTAGAACGGGGGAGACCCAGTACTTC. Its protein is CSARTGETQYF.

The chain couples TRBV5-1 to TRBJ1-2; 10 positions match TRBD1. J lost 6 bases, V lost 4 bases, and 6 bases had no gene match. This CDR3 region has 14 residues. Per the germline V gene, CDR1 is SGHRS and CDR2 is YFSETQ. CDR3 nucleotides: TGCGCCAGCAGCCAGCCGGGACAGGGGAATGGCTACACCTTC. It is translated as CASSQPGQGNGYTF.

Here the CDR3 DNA reads TGCGCCAGCAGCTTGGGCGCGGGACTAGCGGGCAATGAGCAGTTCTTC. Protein: CASSLGAGLAGNEQFF. This sequence joins TRBV5-1 and TRBJ2-1; TRBD2 agrees at 12 bases. With V trimmed by 0 bases and J by 6 bases, 4 bases remained unmatched. Germline loops: CDR1 SGHRS, CDR2 YFSETQ. This CDR3 region has 16 residues. Using reference TRBV5-1 and TRBJ2-1 for the parts outside the CDR3, the full variable domain is KAGVTQTPRYLIKTRGQQVTLSCSPISGHRSVSWYQQTPGQGLQFLFEYFSETQRNKGNFPGRFSGRQFSNSRSEMNVSTLELGDSALYLCASSLGAGLAGNEQFFGPGTRLTVL.

The chain couples TRBV5-1 to TRBJ1-1; possibly TRBD1 for D (5 bases). Germline assignment: CDR1 SGHRS and CDR2 YFSETQ. The V gene lost 3 bases and the J gene lost 3 bases, with 15 bases spanning the gap. The CDR3 consists of 15 residues. CDR3 in amino acids: CASSSPGGLDTEAFF. The CDR3 DNA reads TGCGCCAGCAGCTCCCCTGGGGGGTTGGACACTGAAGCTTTCTTT. Full variable domain (missing parts from reference TRBV5-1 and TRBJ1-1): KAGVTQTPRYLIKTRGQQVTLSCSPISGHRSVSWYQQTPGQGLQFLFEYFSETQRNKGNFPGRFSGRQFSNSRSEMNVSTLELGDSALYLCASSSPGGLDTEAFFGQGTRLTVV.

The chain employs TRBV2 and TRBJ2-3, with 9 bases fitting TRBD1. The CDR3 has 14 residues. Germline CDR1 is SNHLY and CDR2 is FYNNEI. Trimming removed 5 bases from V and 2 bases from J; junction bases left unmatched: 2. The CDR3: CASSRDRVTDTQYF. In DNA, the CDR3 is TGTGCCAGCAGTCGGGACAGGGTCACAGATACGCAGTATTTT.

The chain couples TRBV7-9 to TRBJ2-3; 7 nucleotides match TRBD1. The germline gives CDR1 SEHNR, CDR2 FQNEAQ (reference sequence). V dropped 3 bases and J dropped 5; count of bases not matched to a gene: 8. The CDR3 loop spans 15 amino acids. CDR3 region: CASSFTGVNRDTQYF. CDR3 DNA sequence: TGTGCCAGCAGCTTTACAGGGGTAAATCGAGATACGCAGTATTTT.

This chain uses TRBV29-1 with TRBJ2-2; D remains ambiguous. The germline V gene has CDR1 SQVTM and CDR2 ANQGSEA. V dropped 5 bases and J dropped 2 bases, with 9 bases sitting between them. CDR3 length: 13 amino acids. The CDR3 sequence is CSVRGDNTGELFF. The CDR3 nucleotides are TGCAGCGTTCGCGGAGATAACACCGGGGAGCTGTTTTTT.

The V and J genes are TRBV19 and TRBJ2-1; maybe TRBD1 (7 bases). Germline assignment: CDR1 LNHDA and CDR2 SQIVND (reference sequence). V was cut by 3 bases and J by 2 bases, with 14 bases left in between. CDR3 length: 16 residues. The CDR3 is CASSIGGGTAYNEQFF. The CDR3 DNA sequence: TGTGCCAGTAGTATTGGGGGCGGGACAGCCTACAATGAGCAGTTCTTC.

V gene TRBV2 combines with J gene TRBJ2-7; 8 bases line up with TRBD1. Germline values: CDR1 SNHLY, CDR2 FYNNEI. The CDR3 contains 13 residues. V shed 1 base, J shed 12 bases, and the junction held 8 bases outside the gene matches. The CDR3 nucleotides are TGTGCCAGCAGTGAAGGGACAGGGAGCAATTTGTACTTC. Translated, it gives CASSEGTGSNLYF.

A word on this clone: At one boundary the junction diverges from the germline segment, which might be a read error. The V call is TRBV7-3, the J call TRBJ1-3; a weak D match, TRBD1 (6 bases). Per germline, CDR1 SGHTA and CDR2 FQGTGA. This CDR3 has 14 amino acids. CDR3 in amino acids: CVSSPWAGADTIYF. In nucleotides, the CDR3 is TGTGTCAGCAGCCCCTGGGCAGGGGCGGACACCATATATTTT.

The gene calls are TRBV4-1 and TRBJ2-2, with 8 bases matching TRBD2. The junction had 4 bases not matched to a gene; V was cut back by 3 bases and J by 4 bases. Germline lookup yields CDR1 MGHRA and CDR2 YSYEKL. The CDR3 is 15 residues long. The CDR3 reads CASSHSGTGTGELFF. The CDR3, as DNA: TGCGCCAGCAGCCATAGCGGGACGGGCACCGGGGAGCTGTTTTTT.

The V and J genes are TRBV18 and TRBJ2-5, with 12 positions matching TRBD2. The CDR3 has 19 amino acids. V was pared by 3 bases and J by 0 bases, with 11 bases of the junction left unmatched. Germline V gives CDR1 KGHSH, CDR2 LQKENI. Here the CDR3 DNA reads TGTGCCAGCTCACCCGTCGTCAGACTAGCGGGAGCGAACCAAGAGACCCAGTACTTC. As protein: CASSPVVRLAGANQETQYF.